Each of the 23 T cell receptor beta chains below was sequenced from the same sample in a study of CD8 T cells in ankylosing spondylitis. General observations from the study: Characteristic, it appeared, of ankylosing spondylitis blood was a TCR beta motif of roughly eight highly homologous variants.

MiXCR was run by TCRdb on the 5' RACE reads, yielding one entry per CDR3 protein. Among 700,000 to 850,000 distinct CDR3 sequences listed, about an eighth were seen once. For these TCRs, the target antigens are not known. The specimen was blood, either unsorted or a sorted T cell fraction (not recorded which). The receptors come from a male donor with ankylosing spondylitis.

The V and J genes are TRBV20-1 and TRBJ2-2; D is possibly TRBD2 (7 bases). This CDR3 region has 16 residues. V lost 0 bases to trimming and J lost 4 bases, with 15 bases between them. From germline, CDR1 is DFQATT and CDR2 SNEGSKA (reference sequence). CDR3 nucleotide sequence: TGCAGTGCTAGAGATGCCAAGGGGGGGGCCACCGGGGAGCTGTTTTTT. This codes for CSARDAKGGATGELFF.

This clonotype has only a few counts. The chain uses TRBV15 and TRBJ2-7, with D hard to call. The V end was cut by 0 bases, the J end by 2 bases, with 11 bases between. Germline lookup yields CDR1 LNHNV and CDR2 YYDKDF (reference sequence). The CDR3 spans 15 residues. This CDR3 reads CATSRDLKGPYEQYF. The CDR3 DNA reads as TGTGCCACCAGCAGAGATTTAAAGGGCCCCTACGAGCAGTACTTC.

This clonotype was detected ten times or more. The chain joins TRBV5-1 to TRBJ2-1; 12 nucleotides align to TRBD2. J lost 9 bases, V lost 4 bases, and 8 bases had no gene match. This CDR3 is built from 15 residues. Germline assignment: CDR1 SGHRS and CDR2 YFSETQ. The DNA for the CDR3 is TGCGCCAGCAGCAAGCTAGCGGGGGGGCCGGGTGAGCAGTTCTTC. Translating it yields CASSKLAGGPGEQFF.

The V call is TRBV11-2, the J call TRBJ2-6, with TRBD1 matching 9 bases. The CDR3 sequence is 16 residues long. J lost 0 bases, V lost 8 bases, and 5 bases had no gene match. The V gene's germline CDR1 is SGHAT and CDR2 FQNNGV. Here the CDR3 reads CASRDRANSGANVLTF. The DNA of the CDR3 is TGTGCCAGCCGGGACAGGGCGAACTCTGGGGCCAACGTCCTGACTTTC.

V gene TRBV4-1 combines with J gene TRBJ1-1, with D perhaps TRBD1 (5 bases). V shed 8 bases and J shed 2 bases, with 15 bases lying between them. This CDR3 is 14 amino acids long. Germline-derived CDR1 and CDR2 are MGHRA and YSYEKL. CDR3 amino acids: CASHRSHDNTEAFF. DNA of the CDR3: TGCGCCAGCCACAGGTCACACGATAACACTGAAGCTTTCTTT.

This clonotype was recorded at least ten times. The rearrangement uses TRBV15 and TRBJ2-1; possible D gene TRBD2, 6 bases. V lost 2 bases, J lost 4 bases, and 15 bases lay in between. Germline V CDR1 and CDR2: LNHNV, YYDKDF (reference sequence). The CDR3 covers 16 residues. CDR3 loop: CATSRPLGGRYNEQFF. Here the CDR3 DNA reads TGTGCCACCAGCAGACCTTTGGGAGGTCGATACAATGAGCAGTTCTTC.

This clonotype was detected only a few times. This rearrangement joins TRBV20-1 to TRBJ1-2; D uncertain. This CDR3 is built from 15 residues. The germline V and J ends were trimmed by 0 bases and 2 bases, with 13 bases remaining between them. CDR1 is DFQATT, CDR2 SNEGSKA, per germline (reference sequence). The CDR3 protein is CSARDVLGTNYGYTF. In nucleotides, the CDR3 is TGCAGTGCTAGAGATGTTTTAGGCACCAACTATGGCTACACCTTC.

This clonotype was seen a few times. The rearrangement joins TRBV20-1 to TRBJ1-1; D gene uncertain. CDR3 size: 13 residues. V lost 0 bases, J lost 10 bases, and 15 bases lay in between. Germline assignment: CDR1 DFQATT and CDR2 SNEGSKA (reference sequence). The CDR3 DNA sequence: TGCAGTGCTAGAGATCTTAGGTCACCGGGAGCTTTCTTT. Protein: CSARDLRSPGAFF.

This clonotype was observed a few times. This sequence joins TRBV7-2 and TRBJ1-1; D is uncertain. The CDR3 covers 14 residues. Germline V gene data show CDR1 as SGHTA and CDR2 as FQGNSA. V lost 1 base to trimming and J lost 5 bases, with 11 bases between them. The CDR3 DNA reads TGTGCCAGCAGCTTAGTTGTAGGGATAACTGAAGCTTTCTTT. Its protein is CASSLVVGITEAFF. Full variable domain (remainder filled in from reference TRBV7-2 and TRBJ1-1): GAGVSQSPSNKVTEKGKDVELRCDPISGHTALYWYRQSLGQGLEFLIYFQGNSAPDKSGLPSDRFSAERTGGSVSTLTIQRTQQEDSAVYLCASSLVVGITEAFFGQGTRLTVV.

This clonotype has just a few counts. The J gene is TRBJ2-1, the V gene TRBV24-1; 12 bases agree with TRBD2. V trimming: 2 bases; J trimming: 7 bases; junction bases outside the gene matches: 8. This CDR3 contains 17 residues. Germline loops: CDR1 KGHDR, CDR2 SFDVKD. The CDR3 nucleotides are TGTGCCACCAGTGATTCCCAACTAGCGGGAGGTGTAAATGAGCAGTTCTTC. The encoded protein is CATSDSQLAGGVNEQFF.

This clonotype was recorded a few times. The chain carries TRBV15 and TRBJ2-1, with D possibly being TRBD1 (6 bases). The CDR3 has 15 amino acids. Trimming took off 5 bases at V and 7 bases at J, with 18 bases between the two ends. Germline V CDR1 and CDR2: LNHNV, YYDKDF (reference sequence). Here the CDR3 DNA reads TGTGCCACCAGCGGCAAGACTTGGACAGTTAATGAGCAGTTCTTC. This encodes CATSGKTWTVNEQFF.

The V gene is TRBV20-1, the J gene TRBJ1-6, with D possibly TRBD1 on 5 matching bases. This CDR3 comprises 14 residues. Germline V gives CDR1 DFQATT, CDR2 SNEGSKA (reference sequence). Trimming pared 6 bases from V and 7 bases from J, leaving 16 bases between. The CDR3 sequence is CSAGDGSGNSPLHF. The CDR3 DNA reads as TGCAGTGCCGGAGACGGGTCAGGGAATTCACCCCTCCACTTT.

The rearrangement uses TRBV5-1 and TRBJ2-7; D unclear. Germline V CDR1 and CDR2: SGHRS, YFSETQ. CDR3 length equals 17 residues. The ends were cut back, 0 bases at V and 2 bases at J, with 18 bases in the middle. CDR3 protein: CASSLAAGGSLPYEQYF. As DNA, the CDR3 is TGCGCCAGCAGCTTGGCGGCAGGCGGCAGCTTACCCTACGAGCAGTACTTC.

The V call is TRBV20-1, the J call TRBJ2-4, with no clear D. This CDR3 is 14 amino acids long. The germline V and J ends were trimmed by 0 bases and 0 bases, with 6 bases remaining between them. CDR1 is DFQATT, CDR2 SNEGSKA, per germline (reference sequence). The CDR3 DNA is TGCAGTGCTAGAGAGCGGATAGCCAAAAACATTCAGTACTTC. Translated, it gives CSARERIAKNIQYF.

There are a few counts of this clonotype. This sequence joins TRBV5-1 and TRBJ2-7; the D gene is possibly TRBD2 (5 bases). The CDR3 sequence is 15 residues long. Germline lookup yields CDR1 SGHRS and CDR2 YFSETQ. The germline V and J ends were trimmed by 1 base and 0 bases, with 11 bases remaining between them. CDR3 residues: CASSLTVGVSYEQYF. The CDR3 DNA follows: TGCGCCAGCAGCTTGACGGTGGGAGTCTCCTACGAGCAGTACTTC.

This clonotype was counted ten times or more. The chain joins TRBV6-1 to TRBJ1-2; TRBD1 agrees at 8 bases. The junction had 5 bases not matched to a gene; V was cut back by 6 bases and J by 2 bases. The CDR3 consists of 14 residues. The germline CDR1 and CDR2 sequences are MNHNS and SASEGT. Here the CDR3 reads CASRRQGFNYGYTF. CDR3 nucleotide sequence: TGTGCCAGCAGGCGACAGGGGTTCAACTATGGCTACACCTTC.

This clonotype was detected ten times or more. This chain connects TRBV10-3 to TRBJ2-5; D is undetermined. Between the trimmed V and J ends, which lost 0 bases and 3 bases, there was a span of 2 bases. Germline CDR1 is ENHRY and CDR2 is SYGVKD. The CDR3 contains 12 residues. Written as DNA, the CDR3 is TGTGCCATCAGTGAGTCGGAAGAGACCCAGTACTTC. Amino acid sequence: CAISESEETQYF.

This clonotype was counted only a few times. The chain is built from TRBV7-9 and TRBJ1-2, with TRBD1 identical over 10 bases. Trimming at V came to 5 bases and at J to 5 bases, leaving 5 bases not matched to a gene. The CDR3 loop spans 14 amino acids. Germline assignment: CDR1 SEHNR and CDR2 FQNEAQ (reference sequence). Written as DNA, the CDR3 is TGTGCCAGCAGCGACCGGGACAGGGGATATGGCTACACCTTC. Its translation: CASSDRDRGYGYTF.

This clonotype appeared many times. The J gene is TRBJ2-7, the V gene TRBV5-5; D is uncertain. Germline CDR1 SGHKS, CDR2 YYEKEE (reference sequence). Trimming removed 0 bases at V and 3 bases at J, with 4 bases between. The CDR3 runs 12 residues. The CDR3 is CASSLGVYEQYF. In DNA, the CDR3 is TGTGCCAGCAGCTTGGGGGTCTACGAGCAGTACTTC.

This clonotype was seen only a few times. This sequence joins TRBV6-2 or TRBV6-3 and TRBJ2-1; D is undetermined. The CDR3 loop spans 14 amino acids. Germline V lookup: CDR1 MNHEY, CDR2 SVGEGT. Trimming took off 3 bases at V and 8 bases at J, with 14 bases between the two ends. In nucleotides, the CDR3 is TGTGCCAGCAGTTATACCCCTAAGGGCTATGAGCAGTTCTTC. It specifies CASSYTPKGYEQFF.

The table lists this clonotype with a few counts. This rearrangement joins TRBV4-3 to TRBJ2-5; D remains ambiguous. Trimming took 0 bases from V and 2 from J, leaving 10 bases between them. This CDR3 is built from 15 residues. The germline V gene encodes CDR1 LGHNA and CDR2 YSLEER. CDR3 amino acids: CASSQDFTFQETQYF. The CDR3 DNA follows: TGCGCCAGCAGCCAAGATTTCACCTTTCAAGAGACCCAGTACTTC.

This clonotype was observed a few times. This chain joins TRBV29-1 and TRBJ1-3; no reliable D call. The CDR3 spans 13 residues. CDR1 is SQVTM and CDR2 is ANQGSEA in the germline V gene. Deletions cut 4 bases from V and 0 bases from J, with 7 bases between. CDR3 amino acids: CSVGLSSGNTIYF. CDR3 in DNA: TGCAGCGTTGGACTGAGCTCTGGAAACACCATATATTTT.

This clonotype has just a few counts. The rearrangement joins TRBV20-1 to TRBJ1-1; 7 bases match TRBD1. The ends lost 5 bases at V and 1 base at J; junction bases unmatched: 10. The CDR3 consists of 15 residues. Germline V gene sequence: CDR1 DFQATT, CDR2 SNEGSKA (reference sequence). The CDR3 coding sequence is TGCAGTGCTTCAACTCGGGGACAGTCGAACACTGAAGCTTTCTTT. Translation gives CSASTRGQSNTEAFF.